This passage covers 16 T cell receptor beta chains from one sample sequenced in a study of CD8 T cells in Susac syndrome. RNA, at roughly 0.45 to 1 ug, was reverse transcribed with random hexamers. TCRdb reprocessed the immunoSEQ multiplex PCR reads with MiXCR, giving one entry per CDR3 protein. The table has 150,000 or so distinct CDR3 sequences, around 94% seen once; the top ten hold roughly 0.13%. The sample was CD4+ T cells from PBMCs. The receptor source for this set is a human donor in good health.

The chain recombines TRBV7-2 with TRBJ1-1; D is undetermined. CDR1 and CDR2 from the germline V gene are SGHTA and FQGNSA. The CDR3 extends over 13 amino acids. Trimming pared 3 bases from V and 4 bases from J, leaving 9 bases between. The CDR3 loop is CASSLGLGTEAFF. CDR3 DNA sequence: TGTGCCAGCAGCTTGGGATTGGGCACTGAAGCTTTCTTT.

The chain is built from TRBV29-1 and TRBJ1-1; TRBD1 is a possible D gene (5 bases). In germline, CDR1 is SQVTM, CDR2 ANQGSEA. V lost 7 bases and J 0 bases, leaving 9 bases between the germline ends. CDR3 length: 12 residues. CDR3 sequence reads: CSARVVNTEAFF. The CDR3 nucleotides are TGCAGCGCCAGGGTAGTGAACACTGAAGCTTTCTTT.

The rearrangement joins TRBV24-1 to TRBJ2-1; D might be TRBD2 (5 bases). This CDR3 region has 11 residues. Per germline, CDR1 KGHDR and CDR2 SFDVKD. V was clipped by 9 bases and J by 5 bases, with 7 bases between them. The CDR3, as DNA: TGTGCCACCCGGCGGGACAATGAGCAGTTCTTC. Its protein product is CATRRDNEQFF.

CDR3 residues: CASSSGASPYNEQFF. CDR3 coding DNA: TGTGCCAGCAGCTCGGGGGCTAGTCCCTACAATGAGCAGTTCTTC. The chain combines TRBV7-2 with TRBJ2-1; D possibly uses TRBD1 or TRBD2 (6 bases each). The CDR3 has 15 amino acids. Trimming left V 4 bases short and J 2 bases short, with 12 bases between. CDR1 is SGHTA and CDR2 is FQGNSA in the germline V gene.

A single count supports this clonotype. The CDR3 bases are TGTGCCAGCAGATCAGAACCGAACACTGAAGCTTTCTTT. Residues: CASRSEPNTEAFF. The rearrangement joins TRBV3-1 to TRBJ1-1, with no clear D. This CDR3 has 13 amino acids. Germline V CDR1 and CDR2: LGHDT, YNNKEL (reference sequence). V lost 6 bases and J 1 base, leaving 9 bases between the germline ends. The entire variable domain, with the rest obtained from reference TRBV3-1 and TRBJ1-1, is as follows: DTAVSQTPKYLVTQMGNDKSIKCEQNLGHDTMYWYKQDSKKFLKIMFSYNNKELIINETVPNRFSPKSPDKAHLNLHINSLELGDSAVYFCASRSEPNTEAFFGQGTRLTVV.

V usage is TRBV12-3 or TRBV12-4 and J usage is TRBJ2-1, with 9 bases aligning to TRBD2. The V gene end was trimmed by 7 bases and the J gene end by 10 bases; junction bases not matched to a gene: 8. CDR3 length equals 13 residues. DNA for the CDR3: TGTGCCAGCACGTTGGGACTAGCAGGCGAGCAGTTCTTC. Amino acids: CASTLGLAGEQFF.

V and J are TRBV20-1 and TRBJ1-5, with D uncertain. The CDR3 consists of 12 residues. Trimming cost V 4 bases and J 12 bases, with 16 bases left between them. The V gene's germline CDR1 is DFQATT and CDR2 SNEGSKA (reference sequence). The CDR3 bases are TGCAGTGCTATCGTCGAGGGAGAGGTCCAGCATTTT. Translating gives CSAIVEGEVQHF.

The chain's CDR3 is CSVLRDSLTDTQYF. CDR3 DNA: TGCAGCGTACTCCGGGACAGTCTCACAGATACGCAGTATTTT. This sequence joins TRBV29-1 and TRBJ2-3; TRBD1 aligns across 7 bases. With V trimmed by 6 bases and J by 2 bases, 8 bases remained unmatched. Germline assignment: CDR1 SQVTM and CDR2 ANQGSEA. This CDR3 is 14 amino acids long.

V gene TRBV20-1 combines with J gene TRBJ1-1, with 10 bases matching TRBD1. The CDR3 runs 16 residues. Germline V gene data show CDR1 as DFQATT and CDR2 as SNEGSKA (reference sequence). The junction had 10 bases not matched to a gene; V was cut back by 0 bases and J by 6 bases. In nucleotides, the CDR3 is TGCAGTGCTAGAGATCCCAGACAGGGGGCGGAAGCTGAAGCTTTCTTT. As protein: CSARDPRQGAEAEAFF.

The chain carries TRBV11-2 and TRBJ2-2, with 8 positions matching TRBD1. The CDR3 has 16 residues. Trimming cost V 4 bases and J 4 bases; bases outside gene matches: 8. Germline CDR1 is SGHAT and CDR2 is FQNNGV. CDR3 bases: TGTGCCAGCAGCTACGGACAGGGATCGGGCACCGGGGAGCTGTTTTTT. Its translation: CASSYGQGSGTGELFF.

The rearrangement links TRBV29-1 to TRBJ2-7; D may be TRBD2 (7 bases). In germline, CDR1 is SQVTM, CDR2 ANQGSEA. The CDR3 totals 15 residues. Deletions cut 7 bases from V and 2 bases from J, with 21 bases between. The CDR3 spells CSGLGGRGSTYEQYF. The CDR3 DNA is TGCAGCGGCCTGGGGGGGAGGGGGTCCACCTACGAGCAGTACTTC.

The CDR3 bases are TGCAGCGTTGAAGATACAACTGAAGCTTTCTTT. Translation: CSVEDTTEAFF. The V and J genes are TRBV29-1 and TRBJ1-1; the D is unclear. Trimming pared 0 bases from V and 5 bases from J, leaving 4 bases between. Germline assignment: CDR1 SQVTM and CDR2 ANQGSEA. The CDR3 spans 11 residues.

The rearrangement joins TRBV3-1 to TRBJ2-3; no clear D. The V end was cut by 8 bases, the J end by 2 bases, with 11 bases between. Germline CDR1 and CDR2: LGHDT and YNNKEL (reference sequence). The CDR3 sequence is 13 residues long. The DNA of the CDR3 is TGTGCCAGCTCGCGTGGGTTCACAGATACGCAGTATTTT. The encoded protein is CASSRGFTDTQYF.

The chain is built from TRBV25-1 and TRBJ2-5; D gene uncertain. This CDR3 region has 11 residues. Germline loops: CDR1 MGHDK, CDR2 SYGVNS. V was cut by 6 bases and J by 7 bases, with 9 bases left in between. The CDR3: CASSAAPTQYF. CDR3 bases: TGTGCCAGCAGCGCCGCCCCGACCCAGTACTTC.

The chain couples TRBV5-1 to TRBJ2-1; 11 bases agree with TRBD2. The CDR3 runs to 18 residues. V shed 0 bases, J shed 1 base, and the junction held 6 bases outside the gene matches. The germline gives CDR1 SGHRS, CDR2 YFSETQ. The CDR3 reads CASSLAWLAGGSYNEQFF. In DNA, the CDR3 is TGCGCCAGCAGCTTGGCCTGGCTAGCGGGGGGTTCCTACAATGAGCAGTTCTTC.

The chain links TRBV29-1 to TRBJ2-1; 10 positions match TRBD2. The V gene's germline CDR1 is SQVTM and CDR2 ANQGSEA. The CDR3 sequence is 16 residues long. V lost 6 bases, J lost 4 bases, and 12 bases stayed unmatched. In nucleotides, the CDR3 is TGCAGCGTCATTAGGGACGGGACTAGCGTGTACAATGAGCAGTTCTTC. Translation gives CSVIRDGTSVYNEQFF.